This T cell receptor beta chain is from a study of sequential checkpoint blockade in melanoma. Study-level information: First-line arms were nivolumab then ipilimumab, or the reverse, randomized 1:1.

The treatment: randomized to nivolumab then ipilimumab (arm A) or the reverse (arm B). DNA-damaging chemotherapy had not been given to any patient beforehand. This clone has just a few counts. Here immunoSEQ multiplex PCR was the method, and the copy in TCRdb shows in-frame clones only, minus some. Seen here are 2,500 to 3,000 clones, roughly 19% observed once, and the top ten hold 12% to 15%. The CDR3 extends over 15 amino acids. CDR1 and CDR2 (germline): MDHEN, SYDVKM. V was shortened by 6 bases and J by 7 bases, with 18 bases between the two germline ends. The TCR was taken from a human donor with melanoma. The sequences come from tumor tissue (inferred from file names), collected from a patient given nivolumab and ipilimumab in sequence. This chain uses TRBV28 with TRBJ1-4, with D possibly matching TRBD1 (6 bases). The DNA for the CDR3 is TGTGCCAGCAGGGGAATGGGGGGCGAGGGTGAAAAACTGTTTTTT. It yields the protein CASRGMGGEGEKLFF.